The next 22 T cell receptor beta chains were all read from a single sample in a study of blood T cell repertoires in COVID-19. Measured with immunoSEQ multiplex PCR; TCRdb has only the in-frame clones, and not every one. The table records some 250,000 clones, roughly 85% of them present only once. Material: peripheral blood. These receptors were taken from a man younger than 45 who had recovered from COVID-19.

This chain links TRBV7-2 with TRBJ2-3; maybe TRBD2 (5 bases). The germline V gene has CDR1 SGHTA and CDR2 FQGNSA. V was clipped by 9 bases and J by 2 bases, with 12 bases between them. The CDR3 has 13 residues. The CDR3 bases are TGTGCCAGTTCCAGCGGCGACACAGATACGCAGTATTTT. The encoded protein is CASSSGDTDTQYF.

For this clone: Just one base apart from a much larger clone, this may be a read error. This sequence joins TRBV5-5 and TRBJ1-5, with unresolved D. Germline lookup yields CDR1 SGHKS and CDR2 YYEKEE (reference sequence). With 3 bases removed from V and 0 bases from J, the gap between germline ends came to 7 bases. This CDR3 comprises 14 residues. The DNA for the CDR3 is TGTGCCAGCAGCTCCTTGTATAGCAATCAGCCCCAGCATTTT. Its protein is CASSSLYSNQPQHF.

V usage is TRBV6-5 and J usage is TRBJ1-4; 9 bases fit TRBD1. V dropped 4 bases and J dropped 8; count of bases not matched to a gene: 8. The CDR3 runs 15 residues. CDR1 and CDR2 (germline): MNHEY, SVGAGI. The CDR3 DNA reads TGTGCCAGCAGTTGGGTACAGGGGGCGGAGGAAAAACTGTTTTTT. Protein sequence: CASSWVQGAEEKLFF.

The chain employs TRBV6-5 and TRBJ1-4, with TRBD1 matching over 8 bases. With 9 bases clipped from V and 3 bases from J, the junction kept 3 bases outside the gene matches. The CDR3 consists of 13 residues. CDR1 is MNHEY, CDR2 SVGAGI, per germline. The CDR3 DNA is TGTGCCAGTATGACAGGGGCTAATGAAAAACTGTTTTTT. As protein: CASMTGANEKLFF.

The chain couples TRBV19 to TRBJ1-2; 7 nucleotides match TRBD1. CDR1 and CDR2 (germline): LNHDA, SQIVND (reference sequence). The CDR3 totals 17 residues. The trim removed 0 bases at V and 7 bases at J, leaving 14 bases unmatched. The CDR3 sequence is CASSIDRGRGKYGGYTF. The CDR3 DNA reads as TGTGCCAGTAGTATAGATCGGGGCAGGGGGAAGTATGGTGGCTACACCTTC.

The CDR3 DNA is TGTGCCAGCAGTTACAACGAGGTCACTCAGCCCCAGCATTTT. Amino acid sequence: CASSYNEVTQPQHF. V and J are TRBV6-5 and TRBJ1-5; D not resolved. CDR3 length: 14 amino acids. V was pared by 2 bases and J by 6 bases, with 11 bases between. Looked up from germline, CDR1 is MNHEY and CDR2 is SVGAGI.

The rearrangement uses TRBV6-2 or TRBV6-3 and TRBJ2-3, with D perhaps TRBD1 (6 bases). Germline CDR1 is MNHEY and CDR2 is SVGEGT. The CDR3 sequence is 15 residues long. The germline V and J ends were trimmed by 3 bases and 1 base, with 11 bases remaining between them. Here the CDR3 reads CASSYWGRGTDTQYF. The CDR3 DNA reads as TGTGCCAGCAGTTATTGGGGGCGGGGCACAGATACGCAGTATTTT.

The chain links TRBV10-1 to TRBJ2-7, with no clear D. The V end was cut by 2 bases, the J end by 6 bases, with 11 bases between. The CDR3 is made up of 13 amino acids. Germline V gene sequence: CDR1 WNHNN, CDR2 SYGVQD (reference sequence). The CDR3 coding sequence is TGCGCCAGCAGTGAGGGCTCCGTCTCCGAGCAGTACTTC. It yields the protein CASSEGSVSEQYF.

The table lists this clone with a count of one. CDR3 sequence (DNA): TGCGCCAGCGGCGGCTCTATAACGAACACCGGGGAGCTGTTTTTT. Protein sequence: CASGGSITNTGELFF. The chain uses TRBV4-3 and TRBJ2-2; unclear D gene. Trimming pared 8 bases from V and 0 bases from J, leaving 13 bases between. The CDR3 runs to 15 residues. Germline loops: CDR1 LGHNA, CDR2 YSLEER.

J is TRBJ2-7 and V is TRBV5-6; possibly TRBD1 for D (5 bases). CDR1 and CDR2 from the germline V gene are SGHDT and YYEEEE. V gave up 2 bases and J gave up 3 bases, with 18 bases separating them. The CDR3 contains 16 residues. The CDR3 loop is CASSLEIGADHYEQYF. CDR3 DNA sequence: TGTGCCAGCAGCTTAGAGATAGGGGCAGACCACTACGAGCAGTACTTC.

This clone was counted at least ten times. The chain links TRBV6-5 to TRBJ1-1; a weak D match, TRBD1 (5 bases). The CDR3 extends over 16 amino acids. With 3 bases removed from V and 1 base from J, the gap between germline ends came to 15 bases. Germline lookup yields CDR1 MNHEY and CDR2 SVGAGI. The CDR3 bases are TGTGCCAGCAGTTATCCTCTCCCCGGGGGGAACACTGAAGCTTTCTTT. Translation: CASSYPLPGGNTEAFF.

The chain joins TRBV14 to TRBJ2-7; no clear D gene. The CDR3 length is 16 residues. Germline-derived CDR1 and CDR2 are SGHDN and FVKESK. V shed 0 bases and J shed 0 bases, with 12 bases lying between them. The chain's CDR3 is CASSQEAPVASYEQYF. The DNA of the CDR3 is TGTGCCAGCAGCCAAGAGGCTCCCGTTGCCTCCTACGAGCAGTACTTC.

The chain couples TRBV18 to TRBJ1-3; D may be TRBD1 (5 bases). V lost 2 bases, J lost 2 bases, and 19 bases lay in between. Germline V lookup: CDR1 KGHSH, CDR2 LQKENI. The CDR3 length is 18 residues. The CDR3 DNA reads as TGTGCCAGCTCACCATCCGTTCGAAAGCAGGGAACTGGAAACACCATATATTTT. Its translation: CASSPSVRKQGTGNTIYF. The complete variable domain, with remaining parts taken from reference TRBV18 and TRBJ1-3, reads NAGVMQNPRHLVRRRGQEARLRCSPMKGHSHVYWYRQLPEEGLKFMVYLQKENIIDESGMPKERFSAEFPKEGPSILRIQQVVRGDSAAYFCASSPSVRKQGTGNTIYFGEGSWLTVV.

The CDR3, as DNA: TGTGCCAGCAGTGTACAGGCCATGAACACTGAAGCTTTCTTT. It translates to CASSVQAMNTEAFF. V gene TRBV6-4 combines with J gene TRBJ1-1, with D possibly being TRBD1 (5 bases). CDR1 is MRHNA, CDR2 SNTAGT, per germline. V lost 4 bases, J lost 0 bases, and 9 bases lay in between. The CDR3 has 14 amino acids.

The rearrangement joins TRBV19 to TRBJ2-7; 9 bases are a match to TRBD1. The CDR3 covers 13 residues. Germline V CDR1 and CDR2: LNHDA, SQIVND (reference sequence). V lost 10 bases and J lost 3; bases outside the gene matches: 7. CDR3 region: CATTGTGIYEQYF. CDR3 coding DNA: TGTGCCACTACCGGGACAGGGATCTACGAGCAGTACTTC.

The chain employs TRBV18 and TRBJ1-5, with no clear D. The CDR3 consists of 16 residues. V dropped 2 bases and J dropped 2 bases, with 13 bases sitting between them. Looked up from germline, CDR1 is KGHSH and CDR2 is LQKENI. The CDR3 DNA reads as TGTGCCAGCTCACCAAAGGAGGGCTTAGGCAATCAGCCCCAGCATTTT. As protein: CASSPKEGLGNQPQHF.

The chain carries TRBV5-1 and TRBJ2-5, with a weak D call TRBD1 (5 bases). This CDR3 spans 16 amino acids. V lost 0 bases to trimming and J lost 0 bases, with 12 bases between them. Germline lookup yields CDR1 SGHRS and CDR2 YFSETQ. The CDR3 loop is CASSLVPNRYQETQYF. CDR3 in DNA: TGCGCCAGCAGCTTGGTCCCCAACAGGTACCAAGAGACCCAGTACTTC.

This chain connects TRBV7-8 to TRBJ2-5, with D possibly matching TRBD1 (6 bases). The length of the CDR3 is 13 residues. The germline V gene encodes CDR1 SGHVS and CDR2 FQNEAQ. With 3 bases removed from V and 4 bases from J, the gap between germline ends came to 9 bases. The CDR3 coding sequence is TGTGCCAGCAGCTTTGGGGGCCGAGAGACCCAGTACTTC. It is translated as CASSFGGRETQYF. The full variable domain, in which reference TRBV7-8 and TRBJ2-5 provide the parts outside the CDR3, is GAGVSQSPRYKVAKRGQDVALRCDPISGHVSLFWYQQALGQGPEFLTYFQNEAQLDKSGLPSDRFFAERPEGSVSTLKIQRTQQEDSAVYLCASSFGGRETQYFGPGTRLLVL.

This clone has a handful of counts. The chain recombines TRBV6-5 with TRBJ2-7; tentative D call: TRBD1 (6 bases). V was pared by 0 bases and J by 2 bases, with 8 bases between. Germline lookup yields CDR1 MNHEY and CDR2 SVGAGI. The CDR3 covers 14 residues. The CDR3 coding sequence is TGTGCCAGCAGTTACTCGACAGGTCCCTACGAGCAGTACTTC. Its protein product is CASSYSTGPYEQYF.

V is TRBV27 and J is TRBJ1-4; no firm D call. Germline V gene lookup returns CDR1 MNHEY and CDR2 SMNVEV (reference sequence). V lost 1 base, J lost 7 bases, and 4 bases lay in between. The CDR3 runs 12 residues. CDR3 loop: CASSLYGEKLFF. The CDR3 DNA reads TGTGCCAGCAGTTTATACGGTGAAAAACTGTTTTTT.

The chain is built from TRBV9 and TRBJ1-2; D possibly corresponds to TRBD1 (6 bases). The CDR3 runs 13 residues. The ends were cut back, 2 bases at V and 4 bases at J, with 9 bases in the middle. Germline CDR1 reads SGDLS; CDR2 reads YYNGEE. The CDR3 coding sequence is TGTGCCAGCAGCGTCTTGACAGGCTATGGCTACACCTTC. The encoded protein is CASSVLTGYGYTF. The full variable domain, completed using reference TRBV9 and TRBJ1-2, is DSGVTQTPKHLITATGQRVTLRCSPRSGDLSVYWYQQSLDQGLQFLIQYYNGEERAKGNILERFSAQQFPDLHSELNLSSLELGDSALYFCASSVLTGYGYTFGSGTRLTVV.

Written as DNA, the CDR3 is TGTGCCAGCAGCCAAGAAAGGCGACAGGGTTGGGGCTACACCTTC. It yields the protein CASSQERRQGWGYTF. The chain recombines TRBV4-2 with TRBJ1-2, with TRBD1 identical over 7 bases. This CDR3 comprises 15 residues. V lost 0 bases to trimming and J lost 8 bases; unmatched junction nucleotides: 9. Germline V gives CDR1 LGHNA, CDR2 YNFKEQ.